This T cell receptor (beta chain) was documented in a study of T cells after yellow fever vaccination. Overall study: Those fractions that held only low numbers of cells were prepared using the SMART-Seq v4 Ultra Low Input RNA kit.

Germline CDR1 and CDR2: SEHNR and FQNEAQ (reference sequence). Trimming removed 1 base from V and 4 bases from J, with 13 bases in between. This CDR3 has 15 amino acids. This clonotype was seen ten or more times. Its antigen is still unknown. Whole-study results and caveats: There was a possibility that FACS-sorted repertoires contained abundant clonotypes contaminating from the bulk population. Clonotypes shared by both compartments, CD4 and CD8, made up a small share. It was the secondary response that reached its peak faster, day 5 versus 15, but it was weaker.

TCRdb ran MiXCR on the 5' RACE reads and lists one entry per CDR3 protein. In the table there are some 200,000 distinct CDR3 sequences, around 3.1% of which are singletons. Sample: CD4+ T cells sorted from PBMCs, taken 10 days after the yellow fever booster vaccination. V and J are TRBV7-9 and TRBJ1-2, with no clear D. This receptor was obtained from a man younger than 30 who received the YFV17D yellow fever vaccine. The CDR3: CASSLGVLVGYGYTF. The CDR3 DNA sequence: TGTGCCAGCAGCTTAGGGGTTTTGGTTGGCTATGGCTACACCTTC.